The clone carrying this T cell receptor beta chain came up a few times. Antigen specificity is unknown. Time point denoted: pre-sensitization, week 0. Treatment defined: therapeutic diphenylcyclopropenone sensitization with weekly scalp DPC. The library labeled individual cDNA molecules by adding unique molecular identifiers to them. Per the authors' pipeline: Samples had a median of around 88,000 TCRs, ranging roughly 23,224 to 690,600. Each CDR3 protein gets one entry after TCRdb re-called the RACE reads with MiXCR. For this entry, the V and J calls and clone size follow TCRdb and not the study's own pipeline. Among about 260,000 distinct CDR3 sequences listed, approximately 8.6% were seen once. The V and J ends lost 5 bases and 5 bases respectively, with 18 bases between them. Germline V gene lookup returns CDR1 MDHEN and CDR2 SYDVKM. The CDR3 contains 15 residues. The sample originates from a study of human T cells and chemical hapten exposure. Study-level results: After DPC sensitization, TCRs above 1 in 1000 frequency showed no change. Among expanded TCRs, significantly more large CDR3 similarity clusters formed than among controls.

The clonotype was recovered from a woman between 40 and 55 years old with alopecia areata. Some clones in this sample may be carry-over from other donors' samples. Sequencing used whole blood, obtained in connection with sensitization to the hapten diphenylcyclopropenone (DPC). The chain has TRBV28 and TRBJ1-1, with D possibly matching TRBD1 (5 bases). The chain's CDR3 is CASSSPGRGRTEAFF. As DNA, the CDR3 is TGTGCCAGCAGTAGCCCAGGGAGGGGACGTACTGAAGCTTTCTTT.